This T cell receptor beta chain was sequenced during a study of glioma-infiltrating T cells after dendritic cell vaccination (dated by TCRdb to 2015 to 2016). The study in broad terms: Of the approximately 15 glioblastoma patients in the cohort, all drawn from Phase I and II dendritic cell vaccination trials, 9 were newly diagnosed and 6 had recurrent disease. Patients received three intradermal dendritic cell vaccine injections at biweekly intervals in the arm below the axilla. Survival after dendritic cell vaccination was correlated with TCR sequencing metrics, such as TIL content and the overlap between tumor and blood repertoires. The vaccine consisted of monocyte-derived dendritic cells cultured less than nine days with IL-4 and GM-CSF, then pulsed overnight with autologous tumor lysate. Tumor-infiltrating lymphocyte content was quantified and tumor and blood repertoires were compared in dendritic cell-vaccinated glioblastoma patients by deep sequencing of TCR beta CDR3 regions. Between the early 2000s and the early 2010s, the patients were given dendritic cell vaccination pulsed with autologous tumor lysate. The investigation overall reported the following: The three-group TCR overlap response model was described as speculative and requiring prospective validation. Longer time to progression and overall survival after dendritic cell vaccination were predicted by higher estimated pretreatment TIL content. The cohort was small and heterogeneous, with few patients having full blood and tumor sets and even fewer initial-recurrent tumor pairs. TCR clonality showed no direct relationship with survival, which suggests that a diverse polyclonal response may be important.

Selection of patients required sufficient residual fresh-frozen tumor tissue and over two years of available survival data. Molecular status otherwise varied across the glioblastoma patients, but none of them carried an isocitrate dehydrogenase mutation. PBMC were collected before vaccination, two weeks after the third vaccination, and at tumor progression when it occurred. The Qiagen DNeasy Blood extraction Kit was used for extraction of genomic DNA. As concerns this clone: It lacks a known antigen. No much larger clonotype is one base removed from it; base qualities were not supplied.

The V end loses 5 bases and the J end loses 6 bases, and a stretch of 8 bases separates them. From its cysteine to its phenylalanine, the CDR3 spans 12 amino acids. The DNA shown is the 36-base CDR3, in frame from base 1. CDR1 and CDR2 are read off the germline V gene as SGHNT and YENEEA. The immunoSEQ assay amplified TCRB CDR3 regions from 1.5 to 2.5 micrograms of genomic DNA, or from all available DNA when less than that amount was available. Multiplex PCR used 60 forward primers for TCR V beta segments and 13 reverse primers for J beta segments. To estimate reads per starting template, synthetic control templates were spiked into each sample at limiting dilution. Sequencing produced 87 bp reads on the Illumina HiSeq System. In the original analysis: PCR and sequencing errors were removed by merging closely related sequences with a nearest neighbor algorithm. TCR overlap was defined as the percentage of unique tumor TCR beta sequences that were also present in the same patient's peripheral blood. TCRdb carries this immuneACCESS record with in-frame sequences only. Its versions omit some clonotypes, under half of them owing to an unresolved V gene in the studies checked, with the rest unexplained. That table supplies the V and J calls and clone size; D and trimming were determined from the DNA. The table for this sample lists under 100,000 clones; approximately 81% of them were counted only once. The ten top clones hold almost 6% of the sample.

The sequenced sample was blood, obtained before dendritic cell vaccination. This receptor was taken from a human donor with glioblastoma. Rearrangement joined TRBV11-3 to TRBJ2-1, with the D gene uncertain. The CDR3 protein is CASSRASNEQFF. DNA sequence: TGTGCCAGCAGCCGAGCTAGCAATGAGCAGTTCTTC.